These 20 T cell receptor beta chains share one sample of origin, sequenced in a study of OX40 agonist ivuxolimab in advanced cancers. TCRdb keeps only in-frame clones here, not all; method: immunoSEQ multiplex PCR. The sample carries over 55,000 clones, roughly 77% recorded once. The sample here was CD4+ or CD8+ T cells sorted from blood, taken in a trial of the OX40 agonist ivuxolimab. The receptors shown here come from an adult with an advanced solid tumor such as melanoma, head and neck, liver or kidney cancer.

This clone was picked up one time. The CDR3, as DNA: TGTGCCAGCAGCTTGGGAGGGCTAGCGGGTGGTGAGCAGTACTTC. This sequence encodes CASSLGGLAGGEQYF. This rearrangement joins TRBV5-4 to TRBJ2-7; TRBD2 aligns across 8 bases. The CDR3 runs to 15 residues. From germline, CDR1 is SGHNT and CDR2 YYREEE (reference sequence). V dropped 0 bases and J dropped 7; count of bases not matched to a gene: 9.

The chain is built from TRBV7-2 and TRBJ2-2, with TRBD1 matching over 8 bases. From germline, CDR1 is SGHTA and CDR2 FQGNSA. This CDR3 contains 13 residues. V gave up 5 bases and J gave up 6 bases; unmatched junction bases: 2. CDR3 amino acids: CASSLQGAGELFF. For the CDR3, the DNA is TGTGCCAGCAGCCTACAGGGGGCCGGGGAGCTGTTTTTT.

The chain joins TRBV29-1 to TRBJ2-3; D tentatively reads TRBD1 or TRBD2 (5 bases each). Germline-derived CDR1 and CDR2 are SQVTM and ANQGSEA. Deletions cut 5 bases from V and 9 bases from J, with 21 bases between. CDR3 size: 14 residues. The CDR3 region has the DNA TGCAGCGTTAGGGCAGTTATGAGAGGGGACACGCAGTATTTT. Encoded protein: CSVRAVMRGDTQYF.

Concerning this clone: Other nucleotide sequences in the sample specify the same CDR3. The rearrangement uses TRBV7-3 and TRBJ1-1; TRBD1 aligns across 7 bases. With V trimmed by 3 bases and J by 5 bases, 3 bases remained unmatched. Per germline, CDR1 SGHTA and CDR2 FQGTGA. This CDR3 spans 13 amino acids. This chain's CDR3 is CASSLTGNTEAFF. The CDR3 DNA reads as TGTGCCAGCAGCTTGACAGGGAATACTGAAGCTTTCTTT.

The chain recombines TRBV6-9 with TRBJ2-6, with D unresolved. V shed 5 bases and J shed 5 bases, with 22 bases lying between them. The CDR3 totals 18 residues. Germline CDR1 MNHGY, CDR2 SVAAGI. As DNA, the CDR3 is TGTGCCAGCAGTACGAATATCTTACGACAAAGTCGGGCCAACGTCCTGACTTTC. This translates into CASSTNILRQSRANVLTF.

This clone came up once. V usage is TRBV7-2 and J usage is TRBJ1-4; TRBD1 matches 7 bases. The CDR3 length is 15 residues. Germline CDR1 reads SGHTA; CDR2 reads FQGNSA. Trimming took 5 bases from V and 6 from J; bases not matched to a gene: 9. CDR3: CASSGGQVGHEKLFF. The CDR3 region has the DNA TGTGCCAGCAGCGGAGGACAGGTCGGGCATGAAAAACTGTTTTTT.

This clone showed up just once. The chain has TRBV6-5 and TRBJ2-7; 12 bases are a match to TRBD2. This CDR3 comprises 14 residues. Germline-derived CDR1 and CDR2 are MNHEY and SVGAGI. V shed 6 bases and J 6 bases; nucleotides not matched to a gene: 6. The CDR3, as DNA: TGTGCCAGCAGCCCTCTAGCGGGGGGGTTCGAGCAGTACTTC. Amino acids: CASSPLAGGFEQYF.

Points on this clone: Other nucleotide sequences from this sample produce the same CDR3. The chain uses TRBV9 and TRBJ1-3; D ambiguous. The germline V gene has CDR1 SGDLS and CDR2 YYNGEE. There are 15 residues in the CDR3. The V gene lost 2 bases and the J gene lost 0 bases, with 9 bases spanning the gap. CDR3 bases: TGTGCCAGCAGCGTCACCGGAGGCTCTGGAAACACCATATATTTT. As protein: CASSVTGGSGNTIYF.

The chain uses TRBV5-4 and TRBJ2-1; possible D gene TRBD2, 5 bases. V was pared by 1 base and J by 6 bases, with 11 bases between. The CDR3 consists of 14 residues. CDR1 and CDR2 from the germline V gene are SGHNT and YYREEE (reference sequence). Written as DNA, the CDR3 is TGTGCCAGCAGCTTGCCCGACACTAGCAATGAGCAGTTCTTC. Protein sequence: CASSLPDTSNEQFF.

The chain's CDR3 is CASTNFGLAGTPFF. DNA for the CDR3: TGTGCCAGCACCAATTTTGGGCTAGCGGGTACCCCGTTCTTC. The chain joins TRBV27 to TRBJ2-1; 8 bases are a match to TRBD2. This CDR3 has 14 amino acids. Trimming at V came to 7 bases and at J to 15 bases, leaving 17 bases not matched to a gene. Germline values: CDR1 MNHEY, CDR2 SMNVEV (reference sequence).

V usage is TRBV13 and J usage is TRBJ1-3; no reliable D call. CDR1 and CDR2 from the germline V gene are PRHDT and FYEKMQ (reference sequence). V lost 8 bases to trimming and J lost 2 bases, with 13 bases between them. The CDR3 is 14 residues long. The CDR3 DNA reads TGTGCCAGCGGTGATGCGTCGGCTGGAAACACCATATATTTT. Translation gives CASGDASAGNTIYF.

This clone has just one count. The chain joins TRBV7-9 to TRBJ2-7; 9 positions agree with TRBD1. The germline V gene has CDR1 SEHNR and CDR2 FQNEAQ (reference sequence). The CDR3 is 16 amino acids. Losses at the gene ends were 4 bases for V and 4 bases for J; bases not matched to a gene: 11. The CDR3 nucleotides read TGTGCCAGCAGCTCCCCATCCCGGACAGGGGATTACGAGCAGTACTTC. It encodes CASSSPSRTGDYEQYF.

The V call is TRBV7-9, the J call TRBJ1-1; perhaps TRBD1 as D (5 bases). The CDR3 consists of 15 residues. Per germline, CDR1 SEHNR and CDR2 FQNEAQ (reference sequence). V lost 2 bases to trimming and J lost 1 base, with 11 bases between them. The CDR3 DNA reads TGTGCCAGCAGCTTATCCAGGAGGGGGAACACTGAAGCTTTCTTT. Protein sequence: CASSLSRRGNTEAFF.

The V gene is TRBV21-1, the J gene TRBJ2-1. TRBV21-1 is described as a pseudogene. This CDR3 region has 16 residues. CDR3 in amino acids: CASSLDSGSSYNEQFF. The CDR3 DNA sequence: TGTGCCAGCAGCCTTGACAGTGGGAGCTCCTACAATGAGCAGTTCTTC.

The V gene is TRBV5-6, the J gene TRBJ2-5, with a tentative D call TRBD1 (6 bases). Trimming removed 4 bases from V and 5 bases from J, with 18 bases in between. In germline, CDR1 is SGHDT, CDR2 YYEEEE. This CDR3 is 15 amino acids long. CDR3 in DNA: TGTGCCAGCAGCCCCGAACAGGGCCTTGGGGAGACCCAGTACTTC. It is translated as CASSPEQGLGETQYF.

The J gene is TRBJ1-2, the V gene TRBV5-8; D might be TRBD1 (6 bases). Germline-derived CDR1 and CDR2 are SGHTS and YDEGEE. This CDR3 comprises 15 residues. Trimming stripped 0 bases from V and 4 bases from J, with 13 bases between. CDR3 protein: CASSLEPGAPYGYTF. DNA for the CDR3: TGTGCCAGCAGCTTGGAACCAGGGGCTCCCTATGGCTACACCTTC.

This sequence joins TRBV5-6 and TRBJ2-3; D call uncertain. The CDR3 is made up of 15 amino acids. The germline V gene encodes CDR1 SGHDT and CDR2 YYEEEE. The V end was cut by 2 bases, the J end by 0 bases, with 10 bases between. The CDR3 protein is CASSFPSTSTDTQYF. The CDR3 DNA is TGTGCCAGCAGCTTTCCGAGCACTAGCACAGATACGCAGTATTTT.

V gene TRBV7-9 combines with J gene TRBJ1-5, with TRBD1 identical over 9 bases. The germline gives CDR1 SEHNR, CDR2 FQNEAQ (reference sequence). The ends lost 4 bases at V and 5 bases at J; junction bases unmatched: 3. The CDR3 length is 14 residues. The CDR3 region has the DNA TGTGCCAGCAGCTCAACAGGGGGCGATCAGCCCCAGCATTTT. As protein: CASSSTGGDQPQHF.

This rearrangement joins TRBV2 to TRBJ2-7; 14 positions match TRBD2. The V segment lost 5 bases and the J segment 2 bases; nucleotides outside the gene matches: 2. This CDR3 has 15 residues. Germline loops: CDR1 SNHLY, CDR2 FYNNEI. CDR3 coding DNA: TGTGCCAGCAGTCAGACTAGCGGGGGGGCCTACGAGCAGTACTTC. Protein product: CASSQTSGGAYEQYF.

The J gene is TRBJ1-5, the V gene TRBV12-5, with 7 bases fitting TRBD1. V lost 11 bases and J lost 3; bases outside the gene matches: 10. Germline V gives CDR1 LGHNT, CDR2 FRNRAP. This CDR3 spans 14 amino acids. CDR3 sequence: CAYRGRDNNQPQHF. CDR3 DNA sequence: TGTGCTTACAGGGGCAGGGACAACAATCAGCCCCAGCATTTT. The variable domain in full, with the rest retrieved from reference TRBV12-5 and TRBJ1-5, is DARVTQTPRHKVTEMGQEVTMRCQPILGHNTVFWYRQTMMQGLELLAYFRNRAPLDDSGMPKDRFSAEMPDATLATLKIQPSEPRDSAVYFCAYRGRDNNQPQHFGDGTRLSIL.